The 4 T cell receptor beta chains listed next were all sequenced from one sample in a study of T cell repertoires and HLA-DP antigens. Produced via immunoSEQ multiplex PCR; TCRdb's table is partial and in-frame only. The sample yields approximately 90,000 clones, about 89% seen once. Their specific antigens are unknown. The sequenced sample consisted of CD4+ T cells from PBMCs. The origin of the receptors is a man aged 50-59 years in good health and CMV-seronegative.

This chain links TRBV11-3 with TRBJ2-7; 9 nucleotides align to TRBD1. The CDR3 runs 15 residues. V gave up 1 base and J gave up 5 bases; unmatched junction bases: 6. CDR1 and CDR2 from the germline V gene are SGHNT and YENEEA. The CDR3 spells CASSLAGQGYHEQYF. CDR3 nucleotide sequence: TGTGCCAGCAGCTTAGCCGGACAGGGGTACCACGAGCAGTACTTC.

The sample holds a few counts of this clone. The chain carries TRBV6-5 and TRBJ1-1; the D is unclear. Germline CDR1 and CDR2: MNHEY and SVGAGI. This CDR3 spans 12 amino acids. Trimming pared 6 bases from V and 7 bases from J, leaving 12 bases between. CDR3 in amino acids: CASSQDGREAFF. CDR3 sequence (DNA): TGTGCCAGCAGCCAGGACGGCCGTGAAGCTTTCTTT.

For the CDR3, the DNA is TGTGCCAGCAGTAGAGGACAGGGGAACACTGAAGCTTTCTTT. It yields the protein CASSRGQGNTEAFF. The genes are TRBV27 and TRBJ1-1; 8 bases align to TRBD1. Germline V CDR1 and CDR2: MNHEY, SMNVEV (reference sequence). The V segment lost 5 bases and the J segment 1 base; nucleotides outside the gene matches: 3. This CDR3 contains 14 residues.

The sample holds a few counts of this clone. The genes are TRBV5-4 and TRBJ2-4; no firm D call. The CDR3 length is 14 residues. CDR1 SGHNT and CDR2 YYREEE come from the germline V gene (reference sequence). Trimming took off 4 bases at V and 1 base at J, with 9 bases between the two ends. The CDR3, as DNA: TGTGCCAGCAGCGCCCAAGGGGCCAAAAACATTCAGTACTTC. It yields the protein CASSAQGAKNIQYF.